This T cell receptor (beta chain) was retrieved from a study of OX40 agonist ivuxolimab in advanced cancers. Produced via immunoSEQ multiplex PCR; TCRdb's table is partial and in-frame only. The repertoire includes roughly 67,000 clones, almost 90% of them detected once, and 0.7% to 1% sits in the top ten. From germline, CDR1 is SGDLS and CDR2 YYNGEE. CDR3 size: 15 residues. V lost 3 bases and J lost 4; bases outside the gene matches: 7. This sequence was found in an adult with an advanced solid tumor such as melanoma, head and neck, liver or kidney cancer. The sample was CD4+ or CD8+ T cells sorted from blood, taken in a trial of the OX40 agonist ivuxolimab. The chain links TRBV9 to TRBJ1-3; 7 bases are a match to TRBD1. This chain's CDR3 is CASSGGTATGNTIYF. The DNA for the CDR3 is TGTGCCAGCAGCGGCGGGACAGCGACAGGAAACACCATATATTTT.